What follows are 26 T cell receptor beta chains derived from one specimen sequenced in a study of human thymus T cells (dated by TCRdb to the early 2020s). Library construction relied on the immunoSEQ multiplex PCR assay. The table comes from immuneACCESS by way of TCRdb, which keeps in-frame sequences with V and J called. Part of the clones is missing from these tables; in studies checked, under half for an unresolved V gene and the rest for unknown reasons. The sample table shows 45,000 to 50,000 clones, and more than 85% are seen once. The ten largest clones add up to roughly 0.16% of the sample. Specimen: blood. Receptors were obtained from a girl less than two years old with a congenital heart defect but otherwise immunologically healthy.

V gene TRBV4-1 combines with J gene TRBJ2-3, with 7 positions matching TRBD1. Per germline, CDR1 MGHRA and CDR2 YSYEKL. This CDR3 contains 13 residues. The V and J ends lost 6 bases and 5 bases, in that order; junction bases with no gene match: 5. CDR3 residues: CASSRTGEDTQYF. DNA for the CDR3: TGCGCCAGCAGTCGTACAGGGGAAGATACGCAGTATTTT.

The rearrangement links TRBV4-1 to TRBJ1-2; D gene unclear. The CDR3 has 14 amino acids. V was clipped by 1 base and J by 1 base, with 7 bases between them. The V gene's germline CDR1 is MGHRA and CDR2 YSYEKL. The CDR3 DNA is TGCGCCAGCAGCCAAGGACTCCTTAACTATGGCTACACCTTC. Translation gives CASSQGLLNYGYTF.

This chain connects TRBV18 to TRBJ2-7, with TRBD1 as a possible D gene (6 bases). The CDR3 runs to 13 residues. The V gene's germline CDR1 is KGHSH and CDR2 LQKENI. V was cut by 6 bases and J by 0 bases, with 9 bases left in between. In DNA form, the CDR3 reads TGTGCCAGCTCCCGGGACAACTCCTACGAGCAGTACTTC. Protein sequence: CASSRDNSYEQYF.

The chain recombines TRBV30 with TRBJ1-3; D remains ambiguous. CDR1 is GTSNPN, CDR2 SVGIG, per germline (reference sequence). This CDR3 has 13 residues. The V and J ends lost 7 bases and 1 base respectively, with 11 bases between them. This chain's CDR3 is CAYGSVSGNTIYF. CDR3 DNA sequence: TGTGCCTACGGAAGCGTTTCTGGAAACACCATATATTTT.

The chain is built from TRBV4-1 and TRBJ2-5; D is tentatively TRBD1 or TRBD2 (6 bases each). Germline-derived CDR1 and CDR2 are MGHRA and YSYEKL. CDR3 length: 15 amino acids. The ends were cut back, 3 bases at V and 2 bases at J, with 13 bases in the middle. The CDR3 coding sequence is TGCGCCAGCAGCCAGGGACGAGGGGGGCAAGAGACCCAGTACTTC. This translates into CASSQGRGGQETQYF.

This rearrangement joins TRBV18 to TRBJ2-2; the match to TRBD2 covers 8 bases. The CDR3 is 17 residues long. Trimming took 3 bases from V and 5 from J; bases not matched to a gene: 11. In germline, CDR1 is KGHSH, CDR2 LQKENI. The CDR3 DNA reads TGTGCCAGCTCACCCGTACTAGCGGCGGTCGGGACCGGGGAGCTGTTTTTT. It specifies CASSPVLAAVGTGELFF.

The chain carries TRBV5-4 and TRBJ2-1; 9 nucleotides align to TRBD2. This CDR3 is built from 19 residues. Germline CDR1 is SGHNT and CDR2 is YYREEE (reference sequence). Germline trimming cut 4 bases from V and 6 bases from J; bases unmatched to any gene: 20. Written as DNA, the CDR3 is TGTGCCAGCAGCCGTGGAGGAGTACGCGGGAGGGCCAAGGGCAATGAGCAGTTCTTC. It codes for CASSRGGVRGRAKGNEQFF. The whole variable domain, filled in from reference TRBV5-4 and TRBJ2-1, reads ETGVTQSPTHLIKTRGQQVTLRCSSQSGHNTVSWYQQALGQGPQFIFQYYREEENGRGNFPPRFSGLQFPNYSSELNVNALELDDSALYLCASSRGGVRGRAKGNEQFFGPGTRLTVL.

This clone was recorded once. The genes are TRBV5-1 and TRBJ2-1; 13 bases line up with TRBD2. V lost 4 bases to trimming and J lost 6 bases; unmatched junction nucleotides: 4. Germline assignment: CDR1 SGHRS and CDR2 YFSETQ. The CDR3 loop spans 15 amino acids. CDR3 protein: CASSPGLAGVNEQFF. The CDR3, as DNA: TGCGCCAGCAGCCCCGGACTAGCGGGAGTCAATGAGCAGTTCTTC.

The chain has TRBV15 and TRBJ1-2; D perhaps matches TRBD1 (6 bases). Germline values: CDR1 LNHNV, CDR2 YYDKDF (reference sequence). This CDR3 region has 15 residues. With 0 bases removed from V and 7 bases from J, the gap between germline ends came to 15 bases. The CDR3 DNA follows: TGTGCCACCAGCAGAGATATGGGGGGGCAACGTGGCTACACCTTC. Translation gives CATSRDMGGQRGYTF.

The V gene is TRBV6-6, the J gene TRBJ1-1; D remains unclear. Germline V gene data show CDR1 as MNHNY and CDR2 as SVGAGI (reference sequence). V lost 0 bases, J lost 7 bases, and 9 bases lay in between. The CDR3 runs 13 residues. The CDR3 sequence: CASSYSLVVEAFF. The DNA of the CDR3 is TGTGCCAGCAGTTACTCGCTCGTTGTTGAAGCTTTCTTT.

This chain uses TRBV7-2 with TRBJ2-7; 10 bases agree with TRBD2. The V gene's germline CDR1 is SGHTA and CDR2 FQGNSA. With 8 bases clipped from V and 7 bases from J, the junction kept 17 bases outside the gene matches. The CDR3 extends over 16 amino acids. CDR3 region: CASEPMPLAGVGEQYF. The CDR3 DNA sequence: TGTGCCAGCGAACCGATGCCGCTAGCGGGAGTGGGGGAGCAGTACTTC.

The chain joins TRBV11-3 to TRBJ2-1; perhaps TRBD2 as D (6 bases). The CDR3 loop spans 13 amino acids. V dropped 0 bases and J dropped 6 bases, with 6 bases sitting between them. Germline-derived CDR1 and CDR2 are SGHNT and YENEEA. The CDR3 nucleotides read TGTGCCAGCAGCTTAGACGGGGGCAATGAGCAGTTCTTC. It translates to CASSLDGGNEQFF.

The gene calls are TRBV6-4 and TRBJ1-2; tentative D call: TRBD1 (5 bases). Germline lookup yields CDR1 MRHNA and CDR2 SNTAGT. There are 13 residues in the CDR3. Trimming cost V 0 bases and J 8 bases, with 10 bases left between them. CDR3 amino acids: CASSDSGGGGYTF. CDR3 in DNA: TGTGCCAGCAGTGACTCGGGGGGAGGAGGCTACACCTTC.

This chain uses TRBV15 with TRBJ1-3; D remains ambiguous. V shed 0 bases and J shed 4 bases, with 10 bases lying between them. The germline CDR1 and CDR2 sequences are LNHNV and YYDKDF (reference sequence). This CDR3 has 15 residues. CDR3 region: CATSREATWGNTIYF. The CDR3, as DNA: TGTGCCACCAGCAGAGAAGCTACGTGGGGAAACACCATATATTTT. The complete variable domain, with remaining parts taken from reference TRBV15 and TRBJ1-3, reads DAMVIQNPRYQVTQFGKPVTLSCSQTLNHNVMYWYQQKSSQAPKLLFHYYDKDFNNEADTPDNFQSRRPNTSFCFLDIRSPGLGDTAMYLCATSREATWGNTIYFGEGSWLTVV.

The rearrangement uses TRBV5-1 and TRBJ2-5; the match to TRBD1 covers 11 bases. The CDR3 totals 16 residues. Germline values: CDR1 SGHRS, CDR2 YFSETQ. V gave up 4 bases and J gave up 4 bases; unmatched junction bases: 9. The CDR3 DNA reads TGCGCCAGCAGCCACGGGACAGGGGGGTCCGGAGAGACCCAGTACTTC. Its translation: CASSHGTGGSGETQYF.

The chain combines TRBV5-1 with TRBJ1-1, with D unresolved. Trimming stripped 0 bases from V and 2 bases from J, with 11 bases between. Germline-derived CDR1 and CDR2 are SGHRS and YFSETQ. There are 15 residues in the CDR3. In DNA, the CDR3 is TGCGCCAGCAGCTTGGCGGCCAGAGTTAACACTGAAGCTTTCTTT. This translates into CASSLAARVNTEAFF.

The CDR3 region has the DNA TGTGCCAGCAGCCAGTGGGACATGTACACTGAAGCTTTCTTT. It is translated as CASSQWDMYTEAFF. The chain combines TRBV14 with TRBJ1-1; maybe TRBD1 (6 bases). Germline V gives CDR1 SGHDN, CDR2 FVKESK. The CDR3 is 14 amino acids. Trimming took 3 bases from V and 3 from J, leaving 11 bases between them.

The chain combines TRBV28 with TRBJ2-6; D ambiguous. The CDR3 sequence is 15 residues long. CDR1 is MDHEN, CDR2 SYDVKM, per germline. V was shortened by 2 bases and J by 2 bases, with 7 bases between the two germline ends. CDR3 nucleotides: TGTGCCAGCAGTTTACTCATCCCTGGGGCCAACGTCCTGACTTTC. Residues: CASSLLIPGANVLTF. The whole variable domain, filled in from reference TRBV28 and TRBJ2-6, reads DVKVTQSSRYLVKRTGEKVFLECVQDMDHENMFWYRQDPGLGLRLIYFSYDVKMKEKGDIPEGYSVSREKKERFSLILESASTNQTSMYLCASSLLIPGANVLTFGAGSRLTVL.

J is TRBJ2-1 and V is TRBV7-2; no clear D gene. The CDR3 runs to 12 residues. V lost 1 base and J 6 bases, leaving 4 bases between the germline ends. Germline loops: CDR1 SGHTA, CDR2 FQGNSA. CDR3 in amino acids: CASSLVLNEQFF. The CDR3 bases are TGTGCCAGCAGCTTAGTCCTCAATGAGCAGTTCTTC.

The V gene is TRBV9, the J gene TRBJ2-3; D may be TRBD1 (6 bases). The CDR3 spans 15 residues. V was cut by 0 bases and J by 2 bases, with 10 bases left in between. Germline CDR1 and CDR2: SGDLS and YYNGEE. In nucleotides, the CDR3 is TGTGCCAGCAGCGTAGGTGGACAGAACACAGATACGCAGTATTTT. This gives the protein CASSVGGQNTDTQYF.

This clone has a handful of counts. The chain recombines TRBV5-6 with TRBJ1-3; no clear D gene. CDR3 length: 14 amino acids. The V and J ends lost 2 bases and 1 base respectively, with 7 bases between them. CDR1 SGHDT and CDR2 YYEEEE come from the germline V gene. The CDR3 region is CASSFSMSGNTIYF. The CDR3, as DNA: TGTGCCAGCAGCTTTTCGATGTCTGGAAACACCATATATTTT.

The rearrangement links TRBV11-2 to TRBJ2-7; 9 positions match TRBD1. The CDR3 runs to 15 residues. Per the germline V gene, CDR1 is SGHAT and CDR2 is FQNNGV. J gave up 4 bases and V 1 base, and 5 bases lay outside the gene matches. As DNA, the CDR3 is TGTGCCAGCAGCTTAGGTAGGGACAGGGTGTACGAGCAGTACTTC. This codes for CASSLGRDRVYEQYF.

The chain has TRBV12-5 and TRBJ2-5; D unresolved. The germline V and J ends were trimmed by 6 bases and 1 base, with 15 bases remaining between them. Germline-derived CDR1 and CDR2 are LGHNT and FRNRAP. There are 15 residues in the CDR3. The CDR3 region is CASGLTRSGQETQYF. For the CDR3, the DNA is TGTGCTAGTGGCTTGACCCGAAGTGGCCAAGAGACCCAGTACTTC.

The chain employs TRBV19 and TRBJ2-1; 7 positions match TRBD1. CDR1 is LNHDA, CDR2 SQIVND, per germline (reference sequence). With 3 bases clipped from V and 0 bases from J, the junction kept 14 bases outside the gene matches. This CDR3 comprises 19 residues. The CDR3 sequence: CASSIYGTVKKASYNEQFF. The CDR3 coding sequence is TGTGCCAGTAGTATTTACGGGACAGTCAAAAAAGCCTCCTACAATGAGCAGTTCTTC.

The chain carries TRBV4-3 and TRBJ2-7, with D possibly matching TRBD2 (6 bases). This CDR3 contains 14 residues. The germline gives CDR1 LGHNA, CDR2 YSLEER. The ends were cut back, 0 bases at V and 4 bases at J, with 10 bases in the middle. The CDR3 nucleotides read TGCGCCAGCAGCCAAGAGGGTCGGGGGTACGAGCAGTACTTC. It codes for CASSQEGRGYEQYF.

The chain has TRBV6-4 and TRBJ2-1; the match to TRBD2 covers 11 bases. This CDR3 spans 15 amino acids. Germline V gene sequence: CDR1 MRHNA, CDR2 SNTAGT. The J segment lost 3 bases and the V segment lost 2 bases, leaving 0 bases of the junction unmatched. CDR3 bases: TGTGCCAGCAGTGACGGGACTAGCGGCTACAATGAGCAGTTCTTC. It translates to CASSDGTSGYNEQFF.